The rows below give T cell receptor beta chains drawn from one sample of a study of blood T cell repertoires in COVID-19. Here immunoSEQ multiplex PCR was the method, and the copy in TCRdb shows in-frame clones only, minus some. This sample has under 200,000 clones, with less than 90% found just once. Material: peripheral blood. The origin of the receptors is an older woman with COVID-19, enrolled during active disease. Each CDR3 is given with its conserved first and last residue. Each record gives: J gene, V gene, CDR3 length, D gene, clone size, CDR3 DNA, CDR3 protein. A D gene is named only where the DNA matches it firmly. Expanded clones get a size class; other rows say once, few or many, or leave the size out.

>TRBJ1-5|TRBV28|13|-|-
TGTGCCAGCATTTCGGGGGGCAATCAGCCCCAGCATTTT
CASISGGNQPQHF
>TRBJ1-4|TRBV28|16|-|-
TGTGCCAGCAGTTATCAGGGGTTGGCAACTAATGAAAAACTGTTTTTT
CASSYQGLATNEKLFF
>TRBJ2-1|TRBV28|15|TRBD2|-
TGTGCCAGCAGTGAAGCGGGAGCCTCTTTCAATGAGCAGTTCTTC
CASSEAGASFNEQFF
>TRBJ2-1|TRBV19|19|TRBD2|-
TGTGCCAGTAGTATTGACACCTTACTAGCGGGAGATCTGGACAATGAGCAGTTCTTC
CASSIDTLLAGDLDNEQFF
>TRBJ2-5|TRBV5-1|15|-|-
TGCGCCAGCAGCTTGAGCAGTTTGGGGGGAGAGACCCAGTACTTC
CASSLSSLGGETQYF
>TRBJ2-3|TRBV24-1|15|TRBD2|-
TGTGCCACAGCTAGCGGGGGTTCCGGAACAGATACGCAGTATTTT
CATASGGSGTDTQYF
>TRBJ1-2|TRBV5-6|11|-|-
TGTGCCAGCAGCTTCCTGGGCGGCTACACCTTC
CASSFLGGYTF
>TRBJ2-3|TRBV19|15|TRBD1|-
TGTGCCAGTAGTGAGACAGGGGAGAGGGCAGATACGCAGTATTTT
CASSETGERADTQYF
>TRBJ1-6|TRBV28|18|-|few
TGTGCCAGCCGTTCAGCTGGGTCGGGGGGCATCAGAAATTCACCCCTCCACTTT
CASRSAGSGGIRNSPLHF
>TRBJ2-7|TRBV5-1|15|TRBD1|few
TGCGCCAGCAGCTTGGGAACAGGGGAAGGTAGCGAGCAGTACTTC
CASSLGTGEGSEQYF
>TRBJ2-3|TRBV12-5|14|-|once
TGTGCTAGTGGCCCGACAGCGTACACAGATACGCAGTATTTT
CASGPTAYTDTQYF
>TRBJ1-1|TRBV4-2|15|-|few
TGTGCCAGCAGCCAATCTGGAGTTACGGGAACTGAAGCTTTCTTT
CASSQSGVTGTEAFF
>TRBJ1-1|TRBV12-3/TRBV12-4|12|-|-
TGTGCCAGCGGACAGCTGAACACTGAAGCTTTCTTT
CASGQLNTEAFF
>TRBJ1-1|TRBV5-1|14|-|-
TGCGCCAGCAGCGCGGTAACAGGATCCCCTGAAGCTTTCTTT
CASSAVTGSPEAFF
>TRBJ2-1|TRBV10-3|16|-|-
TGTGCCATCAGTGAGTTGGGGGGGCTGACCTACAATGAGCAGTTCTTC
CAISELGGLTYNEQFF
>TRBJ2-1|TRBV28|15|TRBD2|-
TGTGCCAGCAGTCCCGGGGGAGGGATGGACAATGAGCAGTTCTTC
CASSPGGGMDNEQFF
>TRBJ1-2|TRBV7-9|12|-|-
TGTGCCAGCAGCTTAGATCTCTATGGCTACACCTTC
CASSLDLYGYTF
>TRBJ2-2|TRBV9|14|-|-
TGTGCCAGCAGCGTAGAATCAGGAAGCGGGGAGCTGTTTTTT
CASSVESGSGELFF
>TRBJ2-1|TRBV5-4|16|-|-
TGTGCCAGCACCCCAGGTGGGTTAAGGTCCTACAATGAGCAGTTCTTC
CASTPGGLRSYNEQFF
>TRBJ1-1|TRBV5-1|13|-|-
TGCGCCAGCAGCTTGGCCGCGGGCAGGGAAGCTTTCTTT
CASSLAAGREAFF
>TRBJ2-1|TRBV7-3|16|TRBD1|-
TGTGCCAGCAGCTTCGATATGACAGGGGGAGACAATGAGCAGTTCTTC
CASSFDMTGGDNEQFF
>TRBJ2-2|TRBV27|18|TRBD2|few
TGTGCCAGCAGTTTCAGACTAGCGGGAGGAATGAACACCGGGGAGCTGTTTTTT
CASSFRLAGGMNTGELFF
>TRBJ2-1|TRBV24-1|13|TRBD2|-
TGTGCCACATCAACAGCGGGATATAATGAGCAGTTCTTC
CATSTAGYNEQFF
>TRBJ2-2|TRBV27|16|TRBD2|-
TGTGCCAGCAGACGTTACCAGCGGGAGGGTGTCGGGGAGCTGTTTTTT
CASRRYQREGVGELFF
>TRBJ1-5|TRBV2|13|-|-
TGTGCCAGCAGTGGGGCGGGGAATCGGCCCCAGCATTTT
CASSGAGNRPQHF
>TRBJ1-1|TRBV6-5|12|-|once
TGTGCCAGTTCTCAGGGGTTGGCTGAAGCTTTCTTT
CASSQGLAEAFF
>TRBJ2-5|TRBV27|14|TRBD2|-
TGTGCCAGCAGTTTACGCGGGAGGGAAGAGACCCAGTACTTC
CASSLRGREETQYF
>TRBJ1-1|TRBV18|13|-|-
TGTGCCAGCTTTGCGACAGCCAACACTGAAGCTTTCTTT
CASFATANTEAFF
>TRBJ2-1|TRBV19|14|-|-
TGTGCCAGTAGAAATAGCGGAGCAAGGAATGAGCAGTTCTTC
CASRNSGARNEQFF
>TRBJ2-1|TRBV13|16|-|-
TGTGCCAGCAGCTTATGGGGTGGAGGCAATGAGAATGAGCAGTTCTTC
CASSLWGGGNENEQFF
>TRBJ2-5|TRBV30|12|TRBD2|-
TGTGCCTGGAGTGGCGGGAGCGAGACCCAGTACTTC
CAWSGGSETQYF
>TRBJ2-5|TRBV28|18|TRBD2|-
TGTGCCAGCAGTTTTCTCCGGACTAGCGGGGGATCTAAAGAGACCCAGTACTTC
CASSFLRTSGGSKETQYF
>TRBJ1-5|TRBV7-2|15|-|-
TGTGCCAGCAGCTTAGTTCCAGGGCCGAATCAGCCCCAGCATTTT
CASSLVPGPNQPQHF
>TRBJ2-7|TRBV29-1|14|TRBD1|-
TGCAGCGTCCTACACCGGGACAGCTCCTACGAGCAGTACTTC
CSVLHRDSSYEQYF
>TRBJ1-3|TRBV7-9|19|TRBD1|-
TGTGCCAGCAGCTCATTCCCGGGACAGGGTAAAAGGTCTGGAAACACCATATATTTT
CASSSFPGQGKRSGNTIYF
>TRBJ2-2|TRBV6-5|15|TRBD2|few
TGTGCCAGCAAGAGCGGGGGACCATACACCGGGGAGCTGTTTTTT
CASKSGGPYTGELFF
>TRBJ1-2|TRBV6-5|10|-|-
TGTGCCATCCACCAAACAGGCTACACCTTC
CAIHQTGYTF
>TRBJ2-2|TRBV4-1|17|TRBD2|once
TGCGCCAGCAGCCAAGCGGCGGGGGGCCTCAACACCGGGGAGCTGTTTTTT
CASSQAAGGLNTGELFF
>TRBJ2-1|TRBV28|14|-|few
TGTGCCAGCAGCTTAGACAGAAATGGTAATGAGCAGTTCTTC
CASSLDRNGNEQFF
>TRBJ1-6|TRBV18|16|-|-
TGTGCCAGCTCCTACGACCGGGGGTCGTATAATTCACCCCTCCACTTT
CASSYDRGSYNSPLHF
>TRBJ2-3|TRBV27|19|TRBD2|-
TGTGCCAGCAGTGCCCTCCCGCTAGCGGGAGTGATGGTCCCAGATACGCAGTATTTT
CASSALPLAGVMVPDTQYF
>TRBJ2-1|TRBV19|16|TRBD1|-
TGTGCCAGTAGTCGTGAAACAGGGGGGCTCTACAATGAGCAGTTCTTC
CASSRETGGLYNEQFF
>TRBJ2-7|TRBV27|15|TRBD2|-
TGTGCCACCAAAAGGAAGCGGGGGGAGTCCTACGAGCAGTACTTC
CATKRKRGESYEQYF
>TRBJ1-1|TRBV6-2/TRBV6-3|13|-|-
TGTGCCAGCAGTCAACTCAGGGAGGACCCGGCTTTCTTT
CASSQLREDPAFF
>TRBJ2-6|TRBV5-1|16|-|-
TGCGCCAGCAGCTCCCTCGAGAGGTCTGGGGCCAACGTCCTGACTTTC
CASSSLERSGANVLTF
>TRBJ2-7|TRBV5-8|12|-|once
TGTGCCAGCAGCTGGAGGGGATCCGAGCAGTACTTC
CASSWRGSEQYF
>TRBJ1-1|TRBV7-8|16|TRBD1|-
TGTGCCAGCAGCCCCAGACAGGGGGCGGGAGGCACTGAAGCTTTCTTT
CASSPRQGAGGTEAFF
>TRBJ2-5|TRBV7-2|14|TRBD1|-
TGTGCCAGCAGCTTAGGGACAGGGTTCAAGACCCAGTACTTC
CASSLGTGFKTQYF
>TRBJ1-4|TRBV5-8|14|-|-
TGTGCCAGCAGCTCGTGGGGCCTAAATGAAAAACTGTTTTTT
CASSSWGLNEKLFF
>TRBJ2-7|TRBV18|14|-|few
TGTGCCAGCTCACCAGGGGCCCCCGCCCACGAGCAGTACTTC
CASSPGAPAHEQYF
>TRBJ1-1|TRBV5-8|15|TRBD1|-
TGTGCCAGCAGCTTGGATCCCAGGGGGCGAACTGAAGCTTTCTTT
CASSLDPRGRTEAFF
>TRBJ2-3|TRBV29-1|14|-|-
TGCAGCGCGGGGACGGTGCGGGGCCGAGAGATAGGGTATTTT
CSAGTVRGREIGYF
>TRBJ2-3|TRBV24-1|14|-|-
TGTGCCACCAGTGATAGAAGGAGGGGAGATACGCAGTATTTT
CATSDRRRGDTQYF